Listed below are T cell receptor beta chains from one sample, sequenced in a study of blood T cell repertoires in COVID-19. Clones were sequenced by immunoSEQ multiplex PCR, and TCRdb holds only the in-frame ones, with some missing. The table shows 110,000 or so clones, with roughly 80% occurring only once. Sequencing was performed on peripheral blood. Source of these receptors: a middle-aged woman with acute or convalescent COVID-19. Each CDR3 is given with its conserved first and last residue. The D gene is left open where the match is weak. A row's size may be missing; if present it is once, few, many or a size class.

D gene: NA; J gene: TRBJ1-3; V gene: TRBV2; CDR3 length: 14; clone size: NA; CDR3 protein: CASFSGRGGNTIYF; CDR3 DNA: TGTGCCAGCTTCTCGGGCCGGGGTGGAAACACCATATATTTT
D gene: NA; J gene: TRBJ2-3; V gene: TRBV4-2; CDR3 length: 18; clone size: once; CDR3 protein: CASSLLAGARQSTDTQYF; CDR3 DNA: TGTGCCAGCAGCCTCCTCGCGGGGGCGAGACAAAGCACAGATACGCAGTATTTT
D gene: TRBD2; J gene: TRBJ2-1; V gene: TRBV18; CDR3 length: 17; clone size: NA; CDR3 protein: CASSPLAGAASYNEQFF; CDR3 DNA: TGTGCCAGCTCACCTCTAGCGGGGGCCGCCTCCTACAATGAGCAGTTCTTC
D gene: TRBD2; J gene: TRBJ2-7; V gene: TRBV7-2; CDR3 length: 15; clone size: NA; CDR3 protein: CASSLRVAGGYEQYF; CDR3 DNA: TGTGCCAGCAGCTTGAGGGTAGCGGGGGGTTACGAGCAGTACTTC
D gene: TRBD1; J gene: TRBJ2-7; V gene: TRBV7-2; CDR3 length: 15; clone size: NA; CDR3 protein: CASSLGGQGLYEQYF; CDR3 DNA: TGTGCCAGCAGCTTAGGGGGACAGGGGTTATACGAGCAGTACTTC
D gene: TRBD1; J gene: TRBJ2-7; V gene: TRBV12-5; CDR3 length: 14; clone size: once; CDR3 protein: CASGPLGQGYEQYF; CDR3 DNA: TGTGCTAGTGGACCCCTGGGACAGGGCTACGAGCAGTACTTC
D gene: NA; J gene: TRBJ1-1; V gene: TRBV5-1; CDR3 length: 17; clone size: NA; CDR3 protein: CASRDEGHLRMNTEAFF; CDR3 DNA: TGCGCCAGCAGAGACGAGGGACATCTCCGGATGAACACTGAAGCTTTCTTT
D gene: TRBD2; J gene: TRBJ2-1; V gene: TRBV5-1; CDR3 length: 16; clone size: NA; CDR3 protein: CASSTAFSGGADEQFF; CDR3 DNA: TGCGCCAGCAGCACCGCTTTTAGCGGGGGGGCCGATGAGCAGTTCTTC
D gene: TRBD1; J gene: TRBJ1-5; V gene: TRBV19; CDR3 length: 17; clone size: few; CDR3 protein: CASSIPRDRVANQPQHF; CDR3 DNA: TGTGCCAGTAGTATACCCCGGGACAGGGTAGCAAATCAGCCCCAGCATTTT
D gene: NA; J gene: TRBJ1-1; V gene: TRBV30; CDR3 length: 11; clone size: NA; CDR3 protein: CAWSDLAEAFF; CDR3 DNA: TGTGCCTGGAGTGACTTGGCTGAAGCTTTCTTT
D gene: TRBD1; J gene: TRBJ1-2; V gene: TRBV28; CDR3 length: 13; clone size: NA; CDR3 protein: CASAGTVARGYTF; CDR3 DNA: TGTGCCAGCGCGGGGACAGTTGCCCGGGGCTACACCTTC
D gene: TRBD1; J gene: TRBJ1-5; V gene: TRBV30; CDR3 length: 16; clone size: NA; CDR3 protein: CAWSRDRGNSNQPQHF; CDR3 DNA: TGTGCCTGGAGTAGGGACAGGGGAAATAGCAATCAGCCCCAGCATTTT
D gene: NA; J gene: TRBJ1-2; V gene: TRBV6-5; CDR3 length: 12; clone size: once; CDR3 protein: CASSSGGYGYTF; CDR3 DNA: TGTGCCAGCAGTTCTGGGGGGTATGGCTACACCTTC
D gene: TRBD1; J gene: TRBJ1-2; V gene: TRBV19; CDR3 length: 14; clone size: NA; CDR3 protein: CASHGTGESYGYTF; CDR3 DNA: TGTGCCAGCCATGGGACAGGGGAAAGCTATGGCTACACCTTC
D gene: NA; J gene: TRBJ1-4; V gene: TRBV19; CDR3 length: 15; clone size: NA; CDR3 protein: CASSIGGESNEKLFF; CDR3 DNA: TGTGCCAGTAGTATTGGCGGGGAAAGTAATGAAAAACTGTTTTTT
D gene: NA; J gene: TRBJ1-4; V gene: TRBV9; CDR3 length: 16; clone size: few; CDR3 protein: CASSDSVGQDYEKLFF; CDR3 DNA: TGTGCCAGCAGCGACTCCGTGGGACAAGATTATGAAAAACTGTTTTTT
D gene: NA; J gene: TRBJ2-7; V gene: TRBV6-5; CDR3 length: 13; clone size: NA; CDR3 protein: CASNLGYTYEQYF; CDR3 DNA: TGTGCCAGCAATTTGGGCTACACCTACGAGCAGTACTTC
D gene: NA; J gene: TRBJ1-2; V gene: TRBV11-2; CDR3 length: 11; clone size: NA; CDR3 protein: CASSPGVGYTF; CDR3 DNA: TGTGCCAGCAGCCCAGGGGTGGGCTACACCTTC
D gene: NA; J gene: TRBJ1-4; V gene: TRBV2; CDR3 length: 13; clone size: NA; CDR3 protein: CAGLGGTNEKLFF; CDR3 DNA: TGTGCCGGCCTAGGAGGAACTAATGAAAAACTGTTTTTT
D gene: TRBD2; J gene: TRBJ2-3; V gene: TRBV30; CDR3 length: 15; clone size: NA; CDR3 protein: CAWSGVSGGLDTQYF; CDR3 DNA: TGTGCCTGGAGCGGGGTTAGCGGGGGGCTGGATACGCAGTATTTT
D gene: TRBD1; J gene: TRBJ1-3; V gene: TRBV30; CDR3 length: 16; clone size: NA; CDR3 protein: CAWSTTGPTSGNTIYF; CDR3 DNA: TGTGCCTGGAGTACGACAGGGCCGACCTCTGGAAACACCATATATTTT
D gene: NA; J gene: TRBJ1-1; V gene: TRBV6-2/TRBV6-3; CDR3 length: 15; clone size: NA; CDR3 protein: CASSTLGAMNTEAFF; CDR3 DNA: TGTGCCAGCAGCACGTTGGGAGCAATGAACACTGAAGCTTTCTTT
D gene: NA; J gene: TRBJ1-2; V gene: TRBV2; CDR3 length: 13; clone size: NA; CDR3 protein: CAGVRGQNGGYTF; CDR3 DNA: TGTGCCGGGGTCCGAGGGCAGAATGGTGGCTACACCTTC
D gene: NA; J gene: TRBJ2-1; V gene: TRBV28; CDR3 length: 15; clone size: NA; CDR3 protein: CASSPSGTGGNEQFF; CDR3 DNA: TGTGCCAGCAGTCCCTCCGGGACCGGGGGCAATGAGCAGTTCTTC
D gene: TRBD1; J gene: TRBJ2-7; V gene: TRBV2; CDR3 length: 17; clone size: NA; CDR3 protein: CASSENFSTGGIYEQYF; CDR3 DNA: TGTGCCAGCAGTGAAAATTTCTCTACAGGGGGGATCTACGAGCAGTACTTC
D gene: NA; J gene: TRBJ2-3; V gene: TRBV4-1; CDR3 length: 15; clone size: NA; CDR3 protein: CASSRGLIGTDTQYF; CDR3 DNA: TGCGCCAGCAGCCGGGGACTCATAGGCACAGATACGCAGTATTTT
D gene: TRBD2; J gene: TRBJ2-1; V gene: TRBV4-1; CDR3 length: 16; clone size: NA; CDR3 protein: CASSTRTSGGQNEQFF; CDR3 DNA: TGCGCCAGCAGCACCCGGACTAGCGGGGGGCAAAATGAGCAGTTCTTC
D gene: NA; J gene: TRBJ1-3; V gene: TRBV21-1; CDR3 length: 15; clone size: NA; CDR3 protein: CASYKPQGTRNTIYF; CDR3 DNA: TGTGCCAGCTACAAGCCCCAGGGAACGAGAAACACCATATATTTT
D gene: NA; J gene: TRBJ2-2; V gene: TRBV29-1; CDR3 length: 13; clone size: NA; CDR3 protein: CSFLGSNTGELFF; CDR3 DNA: TGCAGCTTCTTGGGCTCAAACACCGGGGAGCTGTTTTTT
D gene: NA; J gene: TRBJ1-1; V gene: TRBV5-6; CDR3 length: 15; clone size: NA; CDR3 protein: CASSLDGRVNTEAFF; CDR3 DNA: TGTGCCAGCAGCTTGGACGGCAGGGTGAACACTGAAGCTTTCTTT
D gene: TRBD2; J gene: TRBJ2-7; V gene: TRBV7-9; CDR3 length: 15; clone size: NA; CDR3 protein: CASSPMGASGHEQYF; CDR3 DNA: TGTGCCAGCAGCCCCATGGGGGCTAGCGGGCACGAGCAGTACTTC
D gene: TRBD2; J gene: TRBJ2-3; V gene: TRBV6-5; CDR3 length: 15; clone size: NA; CDR3 protein: CASSYTGGTTDTQYF; CDR3 DNA: TGTGCCAGCAGCTATACGGGGGGGACCACAGATACGCAGTATTTT
D gene: NA; J gene: TRBJ2-1; V gene: TRBV6-5; CDR3 length: 14; clone size: NA; CDR3 protein: CASSYMGRNNEQFF; CDR3 DNA: TGTGCCAGCAGTTACATGGGCAGAAACAATGAGCAGTTCTTC
D gene: NA; J gene: TRBJ1-1; V gene: TRBV2; CDR3 length: 14; clone size: once; CDR3 protein: CASSEAGPNTEAFF; CDR3 DNA: TGTGCCAGCAGTGAAGCGGGGCCTAACACTGAAGCTTTCTTT
D gene: NA; J gene: TRBJ1-3; V gene: TRBV5-6; CDR3 length: 16; clone size: NA; CDR3 protein: CASSLRADFFGNTIYF; CDR3 DNA: TGTGCCAGCAGCTTGCGGGCGGACTTCTTCGGAAACACCATATATTTT
D gene: TRBD2; J gene: TRBJ2-7; V gene: TRBV3-1/TRBV3-2; CDR3 length: 16; clone size: NA; CDR3 protein: CASSRRDYQNSYEQYF; CDR3 DNA: TGTGCCAGCAGCCGCAGGGACTACCAAAACTCCTACGAGCAGTACTTC
D gene: TRBD2; J gene: TRBJ2-1; V gene: TRBV7-2; CDR3 length: 17; clone size: NA; CDR3 protein: CASSSFSGVSSYNEQFF; CDR3 DNA: TGTGCCAGCAGCTCCTTTAGCGGGGTGAGCTCCTACAATGAGCAGTTCTTC
D gene: NA; J gene: TRBJ2-7; V gene: TRBV19; CDR3 length: 14; clone size: NA; CDR3 protein: CASSVDRSRYEQYF; CDR3 DNA: TGTGCCAGTAGTGTCGACAGGTCTCGCTACGAGCAGTACTTC
D gene: NA; J gene: TRBJ2-3; V gene: TRBV5-6; CDR3 length: 12; clone size: few; CDR3 protein: CASKGATDTQYF; CDR3 DNA: TGTGCCAGCAAAGGGGCCACAGATACGCAGTATTTT
D gene: TRBD2; J gene: TRBJ2-7; V gene: TRBV5-1; CDR3 length: 17; clone size: NA; CDR3 protein: CASSLASASGGNYEQYF; CDR3 DNA: TGCGCCAGCAGCTTGGCGTCGGCTAGCGGGGGCAACTACGAGCAGTACTTC
D gene: NA; J gene: TRBJ1-2; V gene: TRBV19; CDR3 length: 12; clone size: NA; CDR3 protein: CASSIAAYGYTF; CDR3 DNA: TGTGCCAGTAGTATCGCCGCGTATGGCTACACCTTC
D gene: NA; J gene: TRBJ1-2; V gene: TRBV6-1; CDR3 length: 15; clone size: NA; CDR3 protein: CASSDWTGGNYGYTF; CDR3 DNA: TGTGCCAGCAGTGATTGGACGGGGGGCAACTATGGCTACACCTTC
D gene: TRBD2; J gene: TRBJ2-3; V gene: TRBV10-1; CDR3 length: 16; clone size: NA; CDR3 protein: CASSESRSSGADTQYF; CDR3 DNA: TGCGCCAGCAGTGAGTCGAGGTCTAGCGGGGCGGATACGCAGTATTTT
D gene: TRBD1; J gene: TRBJ2-7; V gene: TRBV18; CDR3 length: 15; clone size: NA; CDR3 protein: CASSLDRGPSYEQYF; CDR3 DNA: TGTGCCAGCTCGCTGGACAGGGGTCCCTCCTACGAGCAGTACTTC
D gene: TRBD1; J gene: TRBJ1-2; V gene: TRBV5-1; CDR3 length: 13; clone size: NA; CDR3 protein: CASRRDSREGYTF; CDR3 DNA: TGCGCCAGCAGAAGGGACAGTCGCGAGGGCTACACCTTC
D gene: TRBD1; J gene: TRBJ1-1; V gene: TRBV6-2/TRBV6-3; CDR3 length: 16; clone size: NA; CDR3 protein: CASSFDRDVRNTEAFF; CDR3 DNA: TGTGCCAGCAGTTTCGACAGGGATGTCAGGAACACTGAAGCTTTCTTT
D gene: NA; J gene: TRBJ1-4; V gene: TRBV27; CDR3 length: 15; clone size: NA; CDR3 protein: CASSPLTGPNEKLFF; CDR3 DNA: TGTGCCAGCAGTCCCTTAACAGGGCCGAATGAAAAACTGTTTTTT
D gene: TRBD1; J gene: TRBJ1-3; V gene: TRBV30; CDR3 length: 15; clone size: NA; CDR3 protein: CAWKGQGASGNTIYF; CDR3 DNA: TGTGCCTGGAAGGGACAGGGCGCCAGCGGAAACACCATATATTTT
D gene: TRBD2; J gene: TRBJ2-3; V gene: TRBV2; CDR3 length: 18; clone size: once; CDR3 protein: CASSARTSGGVIADTQYF; CDR3 DNA: TGTGCCAGCAGTGCTAGGACTAGCGGGGGGGTTATCGCAGATACGCAGTATTTT
D gene: TRBD2; J gene: TRBJ2-3; V gene: TRBV10-3; CDR3 length: 16; clone size: NA; CDR3 protein: CAISEGHGGAKDTQYF; CDR3 DNA: TGTGCCATCAGTGAGGGACACGGGGGGGCTAAAGATACGCAGTATTTT
D gene: NA; J gene: TRBJ2-2; V gene: TRBV2; CDR3 length: 14; clone size: NA; CDR3 protein: CASSERQNTGELFF; CDR3 DNA: TGTGCCAGCAGTGAACGACAGAACACCGGGGAGCTGTTTTTT
D gene: TRBD1; J gene: TRBJ1-6; V gene: TRBV19; CDR3 length: 14; clone size: NA; CDR3 protein: CASRVETGGSPLHF; CDR3 DNA: TGTGCCAGTAGGGTCGAGACAGGGGGTTCACCCCTCCACTTT
D gene: NA; J gene: TRBJ1-1; V gene: TRBV12-3/TRBV12-4; CDR3 length: 13; clone size: NA; CDR3 protein: CASSFQGFPEAFF; CDR3 DNA: TGTGCCAGCAGTTTTCAGGGCTTCCCTGAAGCTTTCTTT
D gene: NA; J gene: TRBJ2-7; V gene: TRBV6-2/TRBV6-3; CDR3 length: 14; clone size: once; CDR3 protein: CASSDDRPVNEQYF; CDR3 DNA: TGTGCCAGCAGCGACGACAGGCCGGTGAACGAGCAGTACTTC
D gene: NA; J gene: TRBJ2-7; V gene: TRBV9; CDR3 length: 15; clone size: NA; CDR3 protein: CASSVGTTALDEQYF; CDR3 DNA: TGTGCCAGCAGCGTCGGGACAACGGCGCTTGACGAGCAGTACTTC